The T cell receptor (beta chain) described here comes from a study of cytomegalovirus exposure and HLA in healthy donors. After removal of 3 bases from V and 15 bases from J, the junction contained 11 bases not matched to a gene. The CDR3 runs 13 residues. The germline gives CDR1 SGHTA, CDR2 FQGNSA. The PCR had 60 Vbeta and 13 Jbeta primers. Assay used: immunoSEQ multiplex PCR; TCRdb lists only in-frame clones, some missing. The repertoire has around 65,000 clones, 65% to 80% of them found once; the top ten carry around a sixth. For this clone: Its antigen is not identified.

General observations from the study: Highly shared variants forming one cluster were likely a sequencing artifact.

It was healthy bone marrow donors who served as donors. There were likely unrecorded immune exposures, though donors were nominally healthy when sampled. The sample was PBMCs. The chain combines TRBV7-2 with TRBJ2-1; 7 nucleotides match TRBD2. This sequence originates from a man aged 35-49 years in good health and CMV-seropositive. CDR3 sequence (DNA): TGTGCCAGCAGCTTTGATCCGACTAGCAAGAGGTTCTTC. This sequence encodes CASSFDPTSKRFF.